Below are 7 T cell receptor beta chains sequenced from a single sample in a study of blood T cell repertoires in COVID-19. Method: immunoSEQ multiplex PCR; TCRdb's copy keeps in-frame clones and lacks some. Here the sample spans about 310,000 clones, almost 90% being singletons. The sequencing sample was made of PBMCs or T cells enriched from blood (not recorded which). The receptors were gathered from a woman between 18 and 29 years old with acute COVID-19.

This chain uses TRBV7-9 with TRBJ2-7; TRBD1 matches 11 bases. From germline, CDR1 is SEHNR and CDR2 FQNEAQ (reference sequence). This CDR3 spans 15 amino acids. Unmatched junction bases numbered 5, after V lost 1 base and J lost 6 bases. CDR3 DNA: TGTGCCAGCAGCTTAGTTGCCGGGACAGGGGGCGAGCAGTACTTC. This gives the protein CASSLVAGTGGEQYF.

The chain carries TRBV6-4 and TRBJ2-3; TRBD2 aligns across 7 bases. This CDR3 has 14 residues. The germline CDR1 and CDR2 sequences are MRHNA and SNTAGT. V gave up 6 bases and J gave up 6 bases; unmatched junction bases: 9. Written as DNA, the CDR3 is TGTGCCAGCAGCCGAGGGGCGGGAGCGGATACGCAGTATTTT. Encoded protein: CASSRGAGADTQYF.

The sample holds one count of this clone. This sequence joins TRBV11-2 and TRBJ1-1; TRBD1 agrees at 7 bases. Trimming took 5 bases from V and 4 from J; bases not matched to a gene: 1. The CDR3 runs to 12 residues. Germline values: CDR1 SGHAT, CDR2 FQNNGV. Written as DNA, the CDR3 is TGTGCCAGCAGCGACAGGGCCACTGAAGCTTTCTTT. Translated, it gives CASSDRATEAFF.

V is TRBV7-9 and J is TRBJ1-1; D is perhaps TRBD1 (5 bases). Germline CDR1 reads SEHNR; CDR2 reads FQNEAQ (reference sequence). This CDR3 contains 14 residues. Trimming pared 2 bases from V and 4 bases from J, leaving 11 bases between. The CDR3 reads CASSLQGGGTEAFF. The CDR3 DNA sequence: TGTGCCAGCAGCTTACAGGGTGGCGGCACTGAAGCTTTCTTT. Based on the CDR3 plus reference TRBV7-9 and TRBJ1-1, the full variable domain is DTGVSQNPRHKITKRGQNVTFRCDPISEHNRLYWYRQTLGQGPEFLTYFQNEAQLEKSRLLSDRFSAERPKGSFSTLEIQRTEQGDSAMYLCASSLQGGGTEAFFGQGTRLTVV.

The chain uses TRBV10-1 and TRBJ2-5; D uncertain. The CDR3 is 13 amino acids. Germline values: CDR1 WNHNN, CDR2 SYGVQD (reference sequence). The V and J ends lost 3 bases and 0 bases respectively, with 5 bases between them. CDR3 coding DNA: TGCGCCAGCAGTGACGACTACCAAGAGACCCAGTACTTC. Its protein product is CASSDDYQETQYF.

This clone was recorded only once. Other DNA sequences within the sample encode an identical CDR3. The J gene is TRBJ2-5, the V gene TRBV12-3 or TRBV12-4; possibly TRBD2 for D (5 bases). Trimming took off 2 bases at V and 2 bases at J, with 6 bases between the two ends. The CDR3 is 13 amino acids. DNA of the CDR3: TGTGCCAGCAGTTTACGGGGACAAGAGACCCAGTACTTC. It specifies CASSLRGQETQYF.

The rearrangement uses TRBV2 and TRBJ2-3; D is ambiguous. This CDR3 has 12 residues. The germline gives CDR1 SNHLY, CDR2 FYNNEI. Between the trimmed V and J ends, which lost 1 base and 6 bases, there was a span of 5 bases. CDR3 region: CASSEGVDTQYF. For the CDR3, the DNA is TGTGCCAGCAGTGAAGGAGTTGATACGCAGTATTTT. Full variable domain (rest looked up from reference TRBV2 and TRBJ2-3): EPEVTQTPSHQVTQMGQEVILRCVPISNHLYFYWYRQILGQKVEFLVSFYNNEISEKSEIFDDQFSVERPDGSNFTLKIRSTKLEDSAMYFCASSEGVDTQYFGPGTRLTVL.